The entry that follows covers one TCR beta chain sequence. Its target is not known. The junction departs from the called germline gene at one end, perhaps through a read error. Prepared libraries of TCR beta cDNA carried unique molecular identifiers. Researchers reported about 500,000 cDNA molecules coming from approximately 1 to 10 million T cells. TCRdb recomputed calls from the PCR reads with MiXCR, one row per CDR3 protein. The sample lists 350,000 to 500,000 distinct CDR3 sequences; 39% were seen once. The sample is drawn from a study of post-analysis software for immune sequencing data. CDR3 length equals 20 residues. The V gene's germline CDR1 is MNHEY and CDR2 SVGAGI. Whole-study findings and limits: When the samples were clustered directly with F measure, those that had been prepared in the same batch showed strong co-clustering. Among a handful of TRBV segments more frequent in patients than controls were TRBV5-6, TRBV5-1 and TRBV20-1.

This sequence joins TRBV6-5 and TRBJ2-6; 10 positions agree with TRBD2. This clonotype originated in a girl aged 2-15 years with multiple sclerosis. Sequencing was carried out using blood. The CDR3 spells CASSYSRLAGVRSGANVLTF. In DNA, the CDR3 is TGTGCCAGCAGCTACTCGAGGCTAGCGGGAGTCCGCTCTGGGGCCAACGTCCTGACTTTC.